A single sample gave rise to the 31 T cell receptor beta chains below, sequenced in a study of cytomegalovirus exposure and HLA in healthy donors. A multiplex PCR was run with 60 Vbeta primers and 13 Jbeta primers. TCRdb keeps only in-frame clones here, not all; method: immunoSEQ multiplex PCR. The table includes 35,000 to 50,000 clones, 60% to 70% detected once. Material: PBMCs. The receptors originated from a middle-aged man in good health and CMV-seronegative.

This clone occurred a few times. V usage is TRBV10-3 and J usage is TRBJ2-5; 7 bases fit TRBD1. This CDR3 region has 14 residues. V gave up 0 bases and J gave up 4 bases; unmatched junction bases: 2. Germline V gives CDR1 ENHRY, CDR2 SYGVKD. CDR3: CAISESRDRETQYF. The DNA for the CDR3 is TGTGCCATCAGTGAGTCGAGGGACAGAGAGACCCAGTACTTC.

This chain joins TRBV6-6 and TRBJ1-2; a weak D match, TRBD1 (5 bases). CDR3 length: 16 residues. Trimming removed 0 bases from V and 4 bases from J, with 15 bases in between. Germline loops: CDR1 MNHNY, CDR2 SVGAGI (reference sequence). The CDR3 here is CASSYSPRQYGYGYTF. The CDR3 DNA reads TGTGCCAGCAGTTACTCTCCCAGACAGTACGGCTATGGCTACACCTTC.

This clone was seen more than once but under ten times. The CDR3, as DNA: TGTGCCAGCAGCTTGGGGACCGAAGGAGGGCACACTGAAGCTTTCTTT. Translating gives CASSLGTEGGHTEAFF. This chain links TRBV5-6 with TRBJ1-1; no firm D call. Germline CDR1 SGHDT, CDR2 YYEEEE. The CDR3 runs to 16 residues. V was shortened by 0 bases and J by 3 bases, with 15 bases between the two germline ends.

This chain uses TRBV7-2 with TRBJ1-6; TRBD1 aligns across 8 bases. Germline CDR1 and CDR2: SGHTA and FQGNSA. There are 15 residues in the CDR3. V was clipped by 2 bases and J by 8 bases; unmatched bases: 5. The CDR3 loop is CASSLSGQGDSPLHF. CDR3 coding DNA: TGTGCCAGCAGCTTATCCGGACAGGGAGATTCACCCCTCCACTTT. The full variable domain, completed using reference TRBV7-2 and TRBJ1-6, is GAGVSQSPSNKVTEKGKDVELRCDPISGHTALYWYRQSLGQGLEFLIYFQGNSAPDKSGLPSDRFSAERTGGSVSTLTIQRTQQEDSAVYLCASSLSGQGDSPLHFGNGTRLTVT.

This clone has just a few counts. The gene calls are TRBV5-1 and TRBJ1-6; D ambiguous. The CDR3 has 15 amino acids. Trimming pared 3 bases from V and 3 bases from J, leaving 10 bases between. CDR1 and CDR2 (germline): SGHRS, YFSETQ. This chain's CDR3 is CASSWAGDYNSPLHF. CDR3 nucleotides: TGCGCCAGCAGCTGGGCAGGTGACTATAATTCACCCCTCCACTTT.

The chain is built from TRBV9 and TRBJ2-5, with TRBD1 matching over 7 bases. CDR3 length: 14 residues. Germline V CDR1 and CDR2: SGDLS, YYNGEE. V lost 4 bases to trimming and J lost 1 base; unmatched junction nucleotides: 4. The CDR3 DNA follows: TGTGCCAGCAGCCTAGACAGGGCCCAAGAGACCCAGTACTTC. Translated: CASSLDRAQETQYF. Based on the CDR3 plus reference TRBV9 and TRBJ2-5, the full variable domain is DSGVTQTPKHLITATGQRVTLRCSPRSGDLSVYWYQQSLDQGLQFLIQYYNGEERAKGNILERFSAQQFPDLHSELNLSSLELGDSALYFCASSLDRAQETQYFGPGTRLLVL.

The J gene is TRBJ2-3, the V gene TRBV4-3, with 14 bases matching TRBD2. The V segment lost 2 bases and the J segment 8 bases; nucleotides outside the gene matches: 9. The CDR3 length is 17 residues. Germline lookup yields CDR1 LGHNA and CDR2 YSLEER. The CDR3: CASSQTPGLAGGGTQYF. Written as DNA, the CDR3 is TGCGCCAGCAGCCAAACCCCAGGACTAGCGGGGGGCGGTACGCAGTATTTT.

This chain links TRBV15 with TRBJ1-5; D perhaps matches TRBD1 (6 bases). The V end lost 0 bases, the J end lost 3 bases, and 9 bases lay between the germline ends. The germline CDR1 and CDR2 sequences are LNHNV and YYDKDF (reference sequence). This CDR3 contains 15 residues. This CDR3 reads CATSRDRGANQPQHF. CDR3 DNA sequence: TGTGCCACCAGCAGAGATCGGGGGGCCAATCAGCCCCAGCATTTT.

V gene TRBV5-4 combines with J gene TRBJ2-3; D may be TRBD2 (6 bases). Per germline, CDR1 SGHNT and CDR2 YYREEE (reference sequence). This CDR3 contains 14 residues. Between the trimmed V and J ends, which lost 2 bases and 6 bases, there was a span of 13 bases. The chain's CDR3 is CASSFGGATDTQYF. The CDR3 bases are TGTGCCAGCAGCTTCGGCGGGGCCACGGATACGCAGTATTTT.

The chain is built from TRBV5-1 and TRBJ1-1; D may be TRBD1 (5 bases). This CDR3 region has 17 residues. Trimming shortened V by 4 bases and J by 0 bases, and 19 bases separated the two germline ends. Germline V gene sequence: CDR1 SGHRS, CDR2 YFSETQ. CDR3 region: CASSTGMEGWVNTEAFF. CDR3 sequence (DNA): TGCGCCAGCAGCACGGGCATGGAGGGGTGGGTGAACACTGAAGCTTTCTTT.

The chain combines TRBV30 with TRBJ2-7; weak D call: TRBD2 (6 bases). The CDR3 is made up of 14 amino acids. The germline gives CDR1 GTSNPN, CDR2 SVGIG (reference sequence). V gave up 3 bases and J gave up 2 bases, with 14 bases separating them. The CDR3 sequence is CAWRRSGGTYEQYF. Written as DNA, the CDR3 is TGTGCCTGGAGAAGATCTGGGGGGACCTACGAGCAGTACTTC.

This chain connects TRBV27 to TRBJ2-7, with D possibly TRBD1 on 6 matching bases. V dropped 5 bases and J dropped 1 base, with 15 bases sitting between them. CDR1 MNHEY and CDR2 SMNVEV come from the germline V gene (reference sequence). CDR3 length equals 15 residues. The CDR3 reads CASSTQGTLSYEQYF. The DNA of the CDR3 is TGTGCCAGCAGTACCCAGGGGACATTGTCCTACGAGCAGTACTTC.

The genes are TRBV4-1 and TRBJ2-1, with 7 positions matching TRBD1. Unmatched junction bases numbered 6, after V lost 0 bases and J lost 4 bases. Germline-derived CDR1 and CDR2 are MGHRA and YSYEKL. The CDR3 runs 16 residues. As DNA, the CDR3 is TGCGCCAGCAGCCAAGATCGAGGGGGCTCATACAATGAGCAGTTCTTC. It is translated as CASSQDRGGSYNEQFF.

The rearrangement links TRBV7-8 to TRBJ2-2, with 9 positions matching TRBD1. CDR1 and CDR2 from the germline V gene are SGHVS and FQNEAQ. V trimming: 1 base; J trimming: 4 bases; junction bases outside the gene matches: 4. The CDR3 runs 16 residues. Written as DNA, the CDR3 is TGTGCCAGCAGCTTAGTGGGACAGGGTGGCACCGGGGAGCTGTTTTTT. Amino acid sequence: CASSLVGQGGTGELFF. Full variable domain (outside the CDR3, taken from reference TRBV7-8 and TRBJ2-2): GAGVSQSPRYKVAKRGQDVALRCDPISGHVSLFWYQQALGQGPEFLTYFQNEAQLDKSGLPSDRFFAERPEGSVSTLKIQRTQQEDSAVYLCASSLVGQGGTGELFFGEGSRLTVL.

This clone was observed a few times. This rearrangement joins TRBV6-4 to TRBJ2-1; D gene ambiguous. Germline assignment: CDR1 MRHNA and CDR2 SNTAGT. The ends were cut back, 2 bases at V and 5 bases at J, with 7 bases in the middle. The CDR3 runs to 13 residues. CDR3 sequence: CASSDAANNEQFF. In nucleotides, the CDR3 is TGTGCCAGCAGTGACGCTGCTAACAATGAGCAGTTCTTC.

The V gene is TRBV9, the J gene TRBJ1-1, with 9 bases aligning to TRBD1. With 4 bases clipped from V and 8 bases from J, the junction kept 9 bases outside the gene matches. Per germline, CDR1 SGDLS and CDR2 YYNGEE. The CDR3 extends over 14 amino acids. CDR3: CASSTGTGQREAFF. CDR3 DNA: TGTGCCAGCAGCACGGGGACAGGGCAAAGGGAAGCTTTCTTT. Looking up the rest from reference TRBV9 and TRBJ1-1 gives the full variable domain: DSGVTQTPKHLITATGQRVTLRCSPRSGDLSVYWYQQSLDQGLQFLIQYYNGEERAKGNILERFSAQQFPDLHSELNLSSLELGDSALYFCASSTGTGQREAFFGQGTRLTVV.

In its sample, this clone was seen once. The V and J genes are TRBV13 and TRBJ2-5; D possibly corresponds to TRBD1 (6 bases). This CDR3 region has 13 residues. Per germline, CDR1 PRHDT and CDR2 FYEKMQ (reference sequence). Trimming pared 3 bases from V and 4 bases from J, leaving 9 bases between. The CDR3 DNA is TGTGCCAGCAGCTTTTGGGGGCCAGAGACCCAGTACTTC. Encoded protein: CASSFWGPETQYF.

This clone was counted a few times. The CDR3 DNA reads as TGTGCCAGCAGCCCGAGTCTGAGAAGCTCCTACGAGCAGTACTTC. It is translated as CASSPSLRSSYEQYF. This chain links TRBV7-8 with TRBJ2-7; the D is unclear. The CDR3 is 15 residues long. Germline lookup yields CDR1 SGHVS and CDR2 FQNEAQ. Trimming cost V 5 bases and J 0 bases, with 14 bases left between them.

The chain has TRBV30 and TRBJ1-4; a weak D match, TRBD1 (6 bases). Looked up from germline, CDR1 is GTSNPN and CDR2 is SVGIG (reference sequence). CDR3 size: 13 residues. V was clipped by 8 bases and J by 3 bases, with 13 bases between them. This chain's CDR3 is CAGLQGANEKLFF. The CDR3 DNA sequence: TGTGCCGGCCTACAGGGCGCTAATGAAAAACTGTTTTTT.

This clone was seen a single time. The gene calls are TRBV28 and TRBJ2-7; D gene ambiguous. The CDR3 is made up of 11 amino acids. V was trimmed by 5 bases and J by 6 bases, leaving 8 bases between them. The germline V gene has CDR1 MDHEN and CDR2 SYDVKM. CDR3 loop: CASSPGFEQYF. The CDR3 DNA is TGTGCCAGCAGTCCAGGCTTCGAGCAGTACTTC.

This clone came up a few times. This sequence joins TRBV30 and TRBJ2-5, with a weak D call TRBD2 (7 bases). Trimming pared 3 bases from V and 5 bases from J, leaving 13 bases between. This CDR3 spans 13 amino acids. Germline CDR1 and CDR2: GTSNPN and SVGIG (reference sequence). In DNA, the CDR3 is TGTGCCTGGAGGGAGAAGGGGGGGGAGACCCAGTACTTC. It is translated as CAWREKGGETQYF.

CDR3 DNA: TGCGCCAGCAGCTTGGGGGACAGGGCCAACTACGAGCAGTACTTC. It translates to CASSLGDRANYEQYF. This chain uses TRBV5-1 with TRBJ2-7; the match to TRBD1 covers 9 bases. Trimming removed 0 bases from V and 3 bases from J; junction bases left unmatched: 4. This CDR3 contains 15 residues. Germline values: CDR1 SGHRS, CDR2 YFSETQ.

A few counts support this clone. This chain connects TRBV6-5 to TRBJ2-1; no clear D. The V end lost 2 bases, the J end lost 8 bases, and 13 bases lay between the germline ends. This CDR3 is 14 amino acids long. Germline CDR1 and CDR2: MNHEY and SVGAGI. CDR3 nucleotides: TGTGCCAGCAGTTACAAAGGTTTTGGGCATGAGCAGTTCTTC. It codes for CASSYKGFGHEQFF.

The CDR3 here is CASSQDLARGNSPLHF. The CDR3, as DNA: TGTGCCAGCAGCCAAGATCTGGCCCGGGGGAATTCACCCCTCCACTTT. The chain uses TRBV4-2 and TRBJ1-6; possibly TRBD1 for D (5 bases). Germline V CDR1 and CDR2: LGHNA, YNFKEQ. The V and J ends lost 0 bases and 7 bases respectively, with 13 bases between them. This CDR3 is 16 amino acids long.

This clone came up once. J is TRBJ2-2 and V is TRBV6-5; D possibly corresponds to TRBD2 (7 bases). Germline V CDR1 and CDR2: MNHEY, SVGAGI. The CDR3 has 15 residues. V dropped 5 bases and J dropped 7 bases, with 17 bases sitting between them. As DNA, the CDR3 is TGTGCCAGCAGTCCCAAGGGGGGGCTGGGCGGGGAGCTGTTTTTT. This codes for CASSPKGGLGGELFF.

In its sample, this clone was seen a few times. This chain joins TRBV5-4 and TRBJ2-3; 8 positions agree with TRBD2. The CDR3 is made up of 14 amino acids. Germline V gene lookup returns CDR1 SGHNT and CDR2 YYREEE (reference sequence). J lost 5 bases, V lost 0 bases, and 2 bases had no gene match. The CDR3: CASSLGGGKDTQYF. The CDR3, as DNA: TGTGCCAGCAGCTTGGGCGGGGGGAAAGATACGCAGTATTTT. Full variable domain (remainder filled in from reference TRBV5-4 and TRBJ2-3): ETGVTQSPTHLIKTRGQQVTLRCSSQSGHNTVSWYQQALGQGPQFIFQYYREEENGRGNFPPRFSGLQFPNYSSELNVNALELDDSALYLCASSLGGGKDTQYFGPGTRLTVL.

CDR3: CASSQGENYGYTF. The CDR3 DNA sequence: TGTGCCAGCAGCCAAGGAGAGAACTATGGCTACACCTTC. The J gene is TRBJ1-2, the V gene TRBV2, with unresolved D. Germline CDR1 and CDR2: SNHLY and FYNNEI. The ends were cut back, 6 bases at V and 2 bases at J, with 10 bases in the middle. The CDR3 runs 13 residues.

The chain joins TRBV6-5 to TRBJ1-2; TRBD1 might be the D (5 bases). V lost 0 bases, J lost 4 bases, and 12 bases lay in between. There are 15 residues in the CDR3. Germline V gene sequence: CDR1 MNHEY, CDR2 SVGAGI. CDR3 sequence reads: CASSYSVQGSYGYTF. CDR3 bases: TGTGCCAGCAGTTACTCAGTTCAGGGCTCCTATGGCTACACCTTC.

The chain employs TRBV30 and TRBJ1-2; 8 bases fit TRBD1. Germline-derived CDR1 and CDR2 are GTSNPN and SVGIG (reference sequence). V was clipped by 6 bases and J by 1 base; unmatched bases: 22. The CDR3 spans 19 residues. The CDR3 DNA reads as TGTGCCTGCCAGGATACTATACTCAGGGGGCGTAGGGGTAACTATGGCTACACCTTC. Translating it yields CACQDTILRGRRGNYGYTF.

This chain joins TRBV6-6 and TRBJ1-1, with TRBD1 identical over 7 bases. The CDR3 loop spans 13 amino acids. Germline V gene data show CDR1 as MNHNY and CDR2 as SVGAGI (reference sequence). V lost 0 bases to trimming and J lost 8 bases; unmatched junction nucleotides: 3. The CDR3 nucleotides read TGTGCCAGCAGTTACTCTCTGACAGGGGAAGCTTTCTTT. Translation gives CASSYSLTGEAFF.

The CDR3 loop is CASNSGTDYGYTF. In nucleotides, the CDR3 is TGTGCCAGCAACTCCGGGACAGACTATGGCTACACCTTC. This rearrangement joins TRBV6-6 to TRBJ1-2; 7 positions match TRBD1. Germline CDR1 MNHNY, CDR2 SVGAGI (reference sequence). Trimming at V came to 7 bases and at J to 3 bases, leaving 5 bases not matched to a gene. The CDR3 consists of 13 residues.